This TCR beta chain comes out of a study of blood T cell repertoires in COVID-19 (dated by TCRdb to the early 2020s). At the level of the whole study: Collaborator samples came from the United States, Italy and Spain and covered acute and convalescent phases of COVID-19. The material from the prospective study consisted of cDNA or gDNA derived from T cells, B-cell-depleted T cells, or PBMCs. Deeply sampled blood TCRbeta repertoires from subjects exposed to, actively infected with, or recovered from COVID-19 were included in the dataset. The repertoires were made available in a free public database intended to serve as a resource for research on the immune response to SARS-CoV-2. The samples were drawn from the first 160 participants of the ongoing ImmuneRACE study and from 950 to 1,500 subjects provided by 6 global collaborators. The sample metadata nearly always contained a de-identified subject ID, COVID-19 status, age in years and sex. HLA class I and class II types, where available, came from metadata supplied by the sample provider rather than from assay-based typing. The paper as a whole reports these results and caveats: How much clinical and demographic metadata was included differed by source and by participant, and the metadata was provided uncurated.

This clone has just one count. Its antigen is currently not known. No much larger clone is present one base from it, and per-base qualities are unavailable. Its CDR3 holds 15 amino acids, cysteine through phenylalanine. The read is trimmed to its CDR3 DNA, 45 bases read in frame from base 1. Taken from the germline V gene, the CDR1 and CDR2 loops are SGHDN and FVKESK. The germline V end is reduced by 2 bases and the J end by 12 bases; junction bases left unmatched: 10. In Seattle, one collaborating source enrolled patients while the infection was active and tracked those patients longitudinally over the course of disease. Each collaborating institution followed its own protocols to collect whole blood in K2EDTA tubes. For TCRbeta analysis, collaborators shipped samples in one of three forms: frozen whole blood, isolated PBMCs, or DNA extracted from either of those sample types. The immunoSEQ Assay, a bias-controlled multiplex PCR, was used to amplify TCRbeta CDR3 regions from genomic DNA. As for the original processing: Within the assay, amplification of reference gene primers was used to estimate how many nucleated cells each sample contained. Sequence reads were collapsed and filtered to measure the absolute abundance of every unique TCRbeta CDR3 rearrangement. For each sample, productive Simpson clonality was calculated as the square root of Simpson's diversity index over productive rearrangements. What TCRdb holds here is the immuneACCESS table cut down to in-frame rearrangements. Part of the clones is not present; checked against another copy, under half of the missing clones reflect an unresolved V gene, and the others are unexplained. For V, J and clone size, that table is used; D and trimming come from the DNA. A total of roughly 200,000 clones appear in this sample, over 75% of them only once. In total, the top ten clones hold roughly 18% of the sample.

The material sequenced was peripheral blood. This receptor chain uses TRBV14 and TRBJ2-2, with 9 central nucleotides matching TRBD2. The clonotype was recovered from a person aged 65 to 85 with COVID-19, enrolled during active disease. This receptor carries the CDR3 CASSQLLAGRNQLFF. The nucleotide sequence reads TGTGCCAGCAGCCAACTCCTAGCGGGGAGGAACCAGCTGTTTTTT.